Listed below are T cell receptor beta chains from one sample, sequenced in a study of cytomegalovirus exposure and HLA in healthy donors. The protocol was immunoSEQ multiplex PCR, while the TCRdb copy is restricted to in-frame clones and leaves out a portion. The sample records about 140,000 clones, roughly 76% being singletons. The sequenced sample consisted of PBMCs. The source is a man aged 18 to 35 in good health and CMV-seronegative. Both conserved end residues are part of each CDR3. Each record gives: V gene, CDR3 length, D gene, clone size, J gene, CDR3 DNA, CDR3 protein. The D gene is left open where the match is weak. Clone size is stated in some rows and not others, as once, few, many or a class when expanded.

>TRBV9|16|TRBD1|.|TRBJ2-1
TGTGCCAGCAGCCCCCGACAGGGGGAGACGGACAATGAGCAGTTCTTC
CASSPRQGETDNEQFF
>TRBV2|15|.|.|TRBJ1-5
TGTGCCAGCAGTGAAGTTACAGTACGGAATCAGCCCCAGCATTTT
CASSEVTVRNQPQHF
>TRBV6-5|12|TRBD2|.|TRBJ2-3
TGTGCCAGCAGCCCCAGACTAGCCACGCAGTATTTT
CASSPRLATQYF
>TRBV19|15|.|.|TRBJ2-3
TGTGCCAGTAGTTCTGCCGGGTACCGCACAGATACGCAGTATTTT
CASSSAGYRTDTQYF
>TRBV11-3|19|TRBD2|few|TRBJ2-1
TGTGCCAGCAGCTTAAAGGGGACTAGCGGGAATCGATCCTACAATGAGCAGTTCTTC
CASSLKGTSGNRSYNEQFF
>TRBV10-3|13|.|.|TRBJ2-1
TGTGCCATCAGTGCTACTAGCCTCGATGAGCAGTTCTTC
CAISATSLDEQFF
>TRBV29-1|13|TRBD1|.|TRBJ2-5
TGCAGCGTTGCCAGACAGGGAACGGAGACCCAGTACTTC
CSVARQGTETQYF
>TRBV5-1|14|TRBD1|.|TRBJ2-3
TGCGCCAGCATGGACAGGGCTGGCACAGATACGCAGTATTTT
CASMDRAGTDTQYF
>TRBV4-2|17|TRBD1|.|TRBJ2-7
TGTGCCAGCAGCCAAGATATCGGGAGACAGGGGTTCAGCGAGCAGTACTTC
CASSQDIGRQGFSEQYF
>TRBV19|19|.|.|TRBJ2-7
TGTGCCAGTAGTAATAAGCGGCAGGGGTTACTCTACCATCCTTACGAGCAGTACTTC
CASSNKRQGLLYHPYEQYF
>TRBV7-9|14|.|.|TRBJ1-4
TGTGCCAGCAGCTTGAGCCAAGTCCCTGAAAAGCTGTTTTTT
CASSLSQVPEKLFF
>TRBV7-2|16|.|.|TRBJ2-5
TGTGCCAGCAGCTCCATTATAGTCCGGGACCAAGAGACCCAGTACTTC
CASSSIIVRDQETQYF
>TRBV7-2|18|TRBD2|few|TRBJ2-1
TGTGCCAGCAGCTTAGAGGGGACTAGCGGGAGATACTACAATGAGCAGTTCTTC
CASSLEGTSGRYYNEQFF
>TRBV28|15|.|few|TRBJ2-3
TGTGCCACCAGTGGCGGCTCCTTTAGCACAGATACGCAGTATTTT
CATSGGSFSTDTQYF
>TRBV19|13|TRBD1|.|TRBJ1-2
TGTGCCAGCCAGAAGACAGGGGTCTATGGCTACACCTTC
CASQKTGVYGYTF
>TRBV30|17|TRBD1|.|TRBJ1-3
TGTGCCTGGAGCGTCCCATTGACAGGGGGATTTGGAAACACCATATATTTT
CAWSVPLTGGFGNTIYF
>TRBV27|12|.|.|TRBJ1-6
TGTGCCAGCAGTCCTATTAATTCACCCCTCCACTTT
CASSPINSPLHF
>TRBV28|17|TRBD1|.|TRBJ1-1
TGTGCCAGCAGGCCTGCGAGGGGGCTCTTGGGGGACACTGAAGCTTTCTTT
CASRPARGLLGDTEAFF
>TRBV2|16|TRBD2|.|TRBJ2-7
TGTGCCAGCAGTGAAGCGGGCGGGAGAAGCCGCTACGAGCAGTACTTC
CASSEAGGRSRYEQYF
>TRBV27|16|TRBD1|.|TRBJ2-1
TGTGCCAGCAGTTCCCGGGACAGGGGTCATAACAATGAGCAGTTCTTC
CASSSRDRGHNNEQFF
>TRBV30|14|TRBD2|once|TRBJ2-1
TGTGCCTGGAGGGAGTCGGGACTAGCGGGAGGTCTGTTCTTC
CAWRESGLAGGLFF
>TRBV5-6|13|TRBD1|.|TRBJ1-1
TGTGCCAGCAGCTCTACAGGGGGCACTGAAGCTTTCTTT
CASSSTGGTEAFF
>TRBV7-9|14|TRBD1|.|TRBJ2-7
TGTGCCAGCAGCTTAGGGGACAGACCCTACGAGCAGTACTTC
CASSLGDRPYEQYF
>TRBV5-1|14|.|.|TRBJ2-1
TGCGCCAGCACGCAGGGGGGCCAGTACAATGAGCAGTTCTTC
CASTQGGQYNEQFF
>TRBV5-1|13|.|.|TRBJ1-1
TGCGCCAGCAGCTGGGGAGGAAACACTGAAGCTTTCTTT
CASSWGGNTEAFF
>TRBV2|15|.|.|TRBJ2-7
TGTGCCAGCAGTTTCCGTCCGGGTCCTGCCTACGAGCAGTACTTC
CASSFRPGPAYEQYF
>TRBV6-6|12|.|.|TRBJ1-1
TGTGCCAGCAGGCGGGGAGACACTGAAGCTTTCTTT
CASRRGDTEAFF
>TRBV30|12|.|.|TRBJ1-2
TGTGCCTGGAGTCCCGGAGGTTATGGCTACACCTTC
CAWSPGGYGYTF
>TRBV10-3|12|.|few|TRBJ2-3
TGTGCCATCCGTGGAGTCGCAGATACGCAGTATTTT
CAIRGVADTQYF
>TRBV5-1|16|TRBD1|few|TRBJ2-3
TGCGCCAGCAGCGCCTCCCCGGGACAGAGCACAGATACGCAGTATTTT
CASSASPGQSTDTQYF
>TRBV27|15|TRBD1|.|TRBJ2-3
TGTGCCAGCAGTTTAAGGGACAGGGGGGCGGATACGCAGTATTTT
CASSLRDRGADTQYF
>TRBV7-9|14|.|once|TRBJ2-7
TGTGCCAGCAGCTTAGCGGGCCTACCCTACGAGCAGTACTTC
CASSLAGLPYEQYF
>TRBV30|15|TRBD2|.|TRBJ2-5
TGTGCCTGGAGTTCGAGCGGGGGGGCCTTGGAGACCCAGTACTTC
CAWSSSGGALETQYF
>TRBV7-3|18|TRBD2|.|TRBJ2-1
TGTGCCAGCAGCACAAACCGGGGACTAGGATCGGTTTACAATGAGCAGTTCTTC
CASSTNRGLGSVYNEQFF
>TRBV5-4|17|TRBD2|.|TRBJ2-1
TGTGCCAGCAGCTTGGGGGGACTAGCGGGGGGCCGCAATGAGCAGTTCTTC
CASSLGGLAGGRNEQFF
>TRBV9|14|.|.|TRBJ2-7
TGTGCCAGCAGCGGGTCGGGGGAGGCCTACGAGCAGTACTTC
CASSGSGEAYEQYF
>TRBV9|14|.|.|TRBJ1-2
TGTGCCAGCAGCGTAGGGCAGGGGCTTTTTGGCTACACCTTC
CASSVGQGLFGYTF
>TRBV6-1|13|.|once|TRBJ2-7
TGTGCCAGCCGCGCCGGGACACCCTACGAGCAGTACTTC
CASRAGTPYEQYF
>TRBV9|16|TRBD1|.|TRBJ2-7
TGTGCCAGCAGCTTTGAAGCCGGGACAGTCTTGGGCGAGCAGTACTTC
CASSFEAGTVLGEQYF
>TRBV6-6|13|.|.|TRBJ2-7
TGTGCCAGCCTCGGGACATCTGCCTACGAGCAGTACTTC
CASLGTSAYEQYF
>TRBV10-3|13|.|.|TRBJ2-7
TGTGCCATCAGGGCAGATGATTCCTACGAGCAGTACTTC
CAIRADDSYEQYF
>TRBV2|15|TRBD1|.|TRBJ2-1
TGTGCCAGCAACGAAGGGACAGGGCTAATCAATGAGCAGTTCTTC
CASNEGTGLINEQFF
>TRBV9|16|.|.|TRBJ2-7
TGTGCCAGCAGCGTAGCTCCGGGGGGCCGGAACTACGAGCAGTACTTC
CASSVAPGGRNYEQYF
>TRBV6-1|14|.|.|TRBJ2-7
TGTGCCAGCAGTGGAGAAACAGGGAAGTACGAGCAGTACTTC
CASSGETGKYEQYF
>TRBV6-5|15|TRBD2|.|TRBJ2-1
TGTGCCAGCAGGACTAGCGGACAGGCTTACAATGAGCAGTTCTTC
CASRTSGQAYNEQFF
>TRBV6-6|13|.|.|TRBJ1-2
TGTGCCAGCAGTTACGTCGTTAACTATGGCTACACCTTC
CASSYVVNYGYTF
>TRBV5-4|15|TRBD2|.|TRBJ2-7
TGTGCCAGCAGCCCCGGACCGGGACTAGCCTACGAGCAGTACTTC
CASSPGPGLAYEQYF
>TRBV29-1|13|TRBD1|.|TRBJ2-3
TGCAGCGTTGGACAGGGTACCACAGATACGCAGTATTTT
CSVGQGTTDTQYF
>TRBV5-8|15|TRBD1|.|TRBJ2-7
TGTGCCAGCAGCTTACCGGGACAGGGTTTGACAGAGCAGTACTTC
CASSLPGQGLTEQYF
>TRBV7-7|15|.|.|TRBJ2-1
TGTGCCAGCAGCCCATCCCGGACAGCCTACAATGAGCAGTTCTTC
CASSPSRTAYNEQFF